These T cell receptor beta chains were read from a single sample in a study of shared clonotypes between healthy human individuals. Using immunoSEQ multiplex PCR, the repertoire was profiled, and TCRdb retains in-frame clones only, with some absent. The table shows over a million clones, with roughly 74% occurring only once. Sequencing was performed on memory CD4+ T cells from PBMCs. The receptor source for this set is a man aged 18 to 30 in good health. Some clones in this sample may be carry-over from other donors' samples. Both conserved end residues are part of each CDR3. A D gene is named only where the DNA matches it firmly. Size values are once, few and many counts, or a class for expanded clones, and some rows have none.

TRBJ2-5 - few TRBV28 TGTGCCAGCAGAAAACTGGCGAAAGAGACCCAGTACTTC CASRKLAKETQYF
TRBJ2-5 - - TRBV12-2 TGTGCAACGCCTCCCATAGAGAGGGAGACCCAGTACTTC CATPPIERETQYF
TRBJ1-4 - - TRBV19 TGTGCCAGCGGGGTGAGAATAGGTGAAAAACTGTTTTTT CASGVRIGEKLFF
TRBJ1-1 - few TRBV29-1 TGCAGCGTTGGAGCTGGGGGCGGGAACACTGAAGCTTTCTTT CSVGAGGGNTEAFF
TRBJ1-2 - - TRBV19 TGTGCCAGTAGTAGTCAGCGAGACTATGGCTACACCTTC CASSSQRDYGYTF
TRBJ1-2 - - TRBV28 TGTGCCAGCAACCGGGGAAACTATGGCTACACCTTC CASNRGNYGYTF
TRBJ2-2 - - TRBV6-5 TGTGCCAGCAGTCGACAGGGACTGAACACCGGGGAGCTGTTTTTT CASSRQGLNTGELFF
TRBJ2-1 TRBD1 - TRBV5-1 TGCGCCAGCAGTGGTTCCGGGACAGGGGGCTACAATGAGCAGTTCTTC CASSGSGTGGYNEQFF
TRBJ2-7 TRBD1 - TRBV10-3 TGTGCCACCCGGGACAGCTCCCGAGGAGAGCAGTACTTC CATRDSSRGEQYF
TRBJ2-1 TRBD2 - TRBV5-1 TGCGCCAGCAGCCCGACTGGACTAGCGGGAGAGGGCAATGAGCAGTTCTTC CASSPTGLAGEGNEQFF
TRBJ1-4 - many TRBV7-2 TGTGCCAGCAGCTTAAAGAGACCTATGGGGGAACGTGAAAAACTGTTTTTT CASSLKRPMGEREKLFF
TRBJ2-5 TRBD2 - TRBV29-1 TGCAGCGTTGGGGTAGCGGGAGAGACCCAGTACTTC CSVGVAGETQYF
TRBJ2-1 TRBD2 - TRBV30 TGTGCCTGGAGGGGACTAGACCTGGGTAGGGATGAGCAGTTCTTC CAWRGLDLGRDEQFF
TRBJ2-5 - - TRBV28 TGTGCCAGCAGTTCACGGGACTTCCAAGAGACCCAGTACTTC CASSSRDFQETQYF
TRBJ2-5 TRBD2 - TRBV30 TGTGCCTGGACGGCTAGCGGGAGTGAGACCCAGTACTTC CAWTASGSETQYF
TRBJ2-5 TRBD1 - TRBV7-8 TGTGCCAGCAGCTTAGTGTGGCAGGGGGCGGGGAGGCAAGAGACCCAGTACTTC CASSLVWQGAGRQETQYF
TRBJ1-5 - - TRBV28 TGTGCCAGCAGTTTATTTCGGTCCCTTAGCAATCAGCCCCAGCATTTT CASSLFRSLSNQPQHF
TRBJ2-3 TRBD1 - TRBV28 TGTGCCAGCAGTACACGGGACAGGGGGCTCACAGATACGCAGTATTTT CASSTRDRGLTDTQYF
TRBJ1-1 TRBD1 - TRBV28 TGTGCCAGCAAACTACAGGGGCGGGGCTTTACTGAAGCTTTCTTT CASKLQGRGFTEAFF
TRBJ2-1 TRBD2 - TRBV5-1 TGCGCCAGCAGCTTTTACGGGAGGGCGGTGGTAAATGAGCAGTTCTTC CASSFYGRAVVNEQFF
TRBJ2-7 TRBD1 - TRBV30 TGTGCCTGGAGCCGGACAGGGAGCTCCTACGAGCAGTACTTC CAWSRTGSSYEQYF
TRBJ2-7 - - TRBV19 TGTGCCAGTTCCCACCAATTAAACTACGAGCAGTACTTC CASSHQLNYEQYF
TRBJ1-3 - - TRBV5-1 TGCGCCAGCAGCTTGGCCACGGGCTCTGGAAACACCATATATTTT CASSLATGSGNTIYF
TRBJ2-3 TRBD1 - TRBV5-4 TGTGCCAGCAGCTCAGGGACAGCAAAAGATACGCAGTATTTT CASSSGTAKDTQYF
TRBJ1-1 - - TRBV10-3 TGTGCCATCAGTGCTACCGAACCGGGGGGCGGTACGGCCACTGAAGCTTTCTTT CAISATEPGGGTATEAFF
TRBJ1-2 TRBD1 - TRBV11-3 TGTGCCAGCAGCCCCGCGGGACAGGAGGGCCGCTATGGCTACACCTTC CASSPAGQEGRYGYTF